This record concerns one T cell receptor (beta chain) sequence. What this receptor recognizes is not known. There are no base qualities to consult, and no much larger clone falls within one base. Read against the paper, the sample's time point label means: patch test 2, 6 weeks after DPC sensitization. The treatment or condition label of this sample denotes: therapeutic diphenylcyclopropenone sensitization with weekly scalp DPC. At each patch-test visit, blood was drawn before the patch test was applied. Patients were eligible if aged 18 to 70, diagnosed with alopecia and judged suitable for DPC therapy, and pregnant patients were excluded. Total RNA was extracted from unfractionated whole blood collected in Tempus Blood RNA tubes. Preparation of the library involved RACE. The sample was run on a NextSeq 500. During library preparation, unique molecular identifiers were attached to individual cDNA molecules so that TCRs could be counted quantitatively and reproducibly. Both TCR alpha and TCR beta chains were sequenced from each blood RNA sample. The source study handled its data this way. Samples had a median of roughly 99,000 TCRs, with a range from roughly 20,000 to 690,600. The Decombinator software suite was used to annotate V, J and CDR3 in the TCR reads. To make PS versus PT1 abundance plots, every sample was subsampled to the same number of TCRs (28,000). Expanded TCRs were defined as absent before sensitization and observed at least eight times at the 2-week time point. TCRdb applied fastp at Q25 and MiXCR to the public reads, then kept only in-frame beta chains. Rows are combined by CDR3 protein, so each entry shows the most common genes and DNA. It is TCRdb's table, rather than the study itself, that gives the V and J calls and clone size. This sample lists nearly 55,000 distinct CDR3 sequences; around 9.5% were detected once. Together, the top ten hold around 1.6% of the sample.

The junction shows trimming of 11 bases on V and 0 bases on J, plus 20 bases between the germline ends. The germline V gene specifies SGHTA as CDR1 and FQGNSA as CDR2. The CDR3 runs 15 residues from the cysteine to the phenylalanine. The sequence is cut down to CDR3 DNA, 45 bases in frame from base 1. The entry originates in a study of human T cells and chemical hapten exposure (dated by TCRdb to about 2021). For context, the study as a whole: For sensitization, 2% DPC in acetone was applied to a 2 cm by 2 cm area of upper inner arm skin. Throughout the study period of 20 to 30 weeks, patients also received therapeutic DPC doses to the scalp every week. Patch testing was performed on the upper back with Finn chambers containing 0.01% DPC, and the patch tests were scored after 6 days according to International Contact Dermatitis Research Group standards. Most of the patients in the cohort were female, and the cohort covered alopecia areata with under or over 50% scalp involvement, alopecia totalis and alopecia universalis. Libraries were pooled for sequencing, and variation in per-sample TCR yields was attributed mainly to small differences in library volumes within the pool. This study followed changes in the peripheral blood TCR repertoire in vivo during primary and secondary sensitization of alopecia patients to the hapten diphenylcyclopropenone (DPC). Blood was sampled from patients pre-sensitization (week 0) and at 2, 6 and about 24 weeks after DPC sensitization. About 27 alopecia patients gave blood for TCR sequencing at one to four time points (pre-sensitization, 2, 6 and 24 weeks). Paper-wide results and their limitations: Because all patients had alopecia, a presumed autoimmune disease, the immune response of the patients might differ from that of healthy individuals. DPC sensitization did not change the number of TCRs with a frequency above 1 in 1000, and there was no evidence of changes in global repertoire structure. Repeated subsampling changed both the strength of the expansion versus patch-test correlation and the threshold at which the correlation became significant. A positive correlation was found between the number of PT1 expanded TCRs and patch test score, with significance reached at thresholds 8, 16 and 32 but not 4. Significantly more large CDR3 similarity clusters were formed by expanded TCRs than by pre-sensitization or healthy control sets, consistent with antigen-driven responses.

The sample in question was whole blood, obtained in connection with sensitization to the hapten diphenylcyclopropenone (DPC). The chain was built from TRBV7-2 and TRBJ2-7; the D gene is perhaps TRBD1, on 6 matching bases. The TCR comes from a woman between 50 and 59 years old with alopecia areata. Some clones in this sample may be carry-over from other donors' samples. The sequenced DNA is TGTGCCTCTCACCGGCTGAAGACAGGCTCCTACGAGCAGTACTTC. Translation gives CASHRLKTGSYEQYF.